The 8 T cell receptor beta chains given below trace back to one sample, sequenced in a study of CD8 T cells in Susac syndrome. An input of about 0.45 to 1 ug of RNA was subjected to reverse transcription using random hexamers. TCRdb reprocessed the immunoSEQ multiplex PCR reads via MiXCR and lists one record per CDR3 protein. The table lists 100,000 to 150,000 distinct CDR3 sequences, roughly 96% of them singletons, with more than 0.1% in the top ten. Sequenced input: CD4+ T cells from PBMCs. All receptors derive from a human donor in good health.

V and J are TRBV3-1 and TRBJ1-5; a weak D match, TRBD1 (5 bases). V was trimmed by 0 bases and J by 9 bases, leaving 12 bases between them. The CDR3 runs to 14 residues. The germline gives CDR1 LGHDT, CDR2 YNNKEL (reference sequence). The CDR3 sequence is CASSQERRGWPQHF. The CDR3 DNA reads TGTGCCAGCAGCCAAGAAAGGAGGGGATGGCCCCAGCATTTT. The entire variable domain, with the rest obtained from reference TRBV3-1 and TRBJ1-5, is as follows: DTAVSQTPKYLVTQMGNDKSIKCEQNLGHDTMYWYKQDSKKFLKIMFSYNNKELIINETVPNRFSPKSPDKAHLNLHINSLELGDSAVYFCASSQERRGWPQHFGDGTRLSIL.

The V call is TRBV6-5, the J call TRBJ2-5, with TRBD1 matching over 8 bases. The CDR3 is 15 amino acids. Per germline, CDR1 MNHEY and CDR2 SVGAGI. The junction had 7 bases not matched to a gene; V was cut back by 2 bases and J by 5 bases. The CDR3 reads CASSYVRGRGETQYF. The CDR3 nucleotides read TGTGCCAGCAGTTACGTCAGGGGGCGCGGGGAGACCCAGTACTTC.

The gene calls are TRBV6-6 and TRBJ1-2, with a weak D call TRBD1 (6 bases). The CDR3 extends over 14 amino acids. Germline CDR1 and CDR2: MNHNY and SVGAGI (reference sequence). Trimming removed 0 bases at V and 8 bases at J, with 13 bases between. For the CDR3, the DNA is TGTGCCAGCAGTTACTCGGGCCAAGGGGGAGGCTACACCTTC. As protein: CASSYSGQGGGYTF.

The chain combines TRBV9 with TRBJ2-7; D remains ambiguous. V lost 4 bases and J lost 3, with 8 bases in between. The CDR3 is made up of 12 amino acids. The germline gives CDR1 SGDLS, CDR2 YYNGEE. The CDR3 region is CASSQTFYEQYF. The CDR3 bases are TGTGCCAGCAGCCAGACCTTCTACGAGCAGTACTTC. The full variable domain, in which reference TRBV9 and TRBJ2-7 provide the parts outside the CDR3, is DSGVTQTPKHLITATGQRVTLRCSPRSGDLSVYWYQQSLDQGLQFLIQYYNGEERAKGNILERFSAQQFPDLHSELNLSSLELGDSALYFCASSQTFYEQYFGPGTRLTVT.

The chain carries TRBV25-1 and TRBJ1-1; TRBD1 is a possible D gene (5 bases). This CDR3 region has 14 residues. Germline-derived CDR1 and CDR2 are MGHDK and SYGVNS. V lost 1 base and J 6 bases, leaving 12 bases between the germline ends. The CDR3 loop reads CASSELGGKAEAFF. The DNA for the CDR3 is TGTGCCAGCAGTGAATTGGGGGGGAAGGCTGAAGCTTTCTTT.

The rearrangement links TRBV19 to TRBJ2-3, with D perhaps TRBD2 (6 bases). CDR3 length: 14 residues. CDR1 LNHDA and CDR2 SQIVND come from the germline V gene (reference sequence). Deletions cut 3 bases from V and 5 bases from J, with 12 bases between. In nucleotides, the CDR3 is TGTGCCAGTAGTATTCCCGGGAGAGGAGATACGCAGTATTTT. Translating gives CASSIPGRGDTQYF.

In this sample, this clonotype turned up once. The chain carries TRBV7-2 and TRBJ2-5, with D possibly matching TRBD1 (6 bases). Trimming cost V 4 bases and J 5 bases, with 14 bases left between them. CDR1 and CDR2 (germline): SGHTA, FQGNSA. The CDR3 contains 14 residues. The CDR3 nucleotides are TGTGCCAGCAGCTCTCCAGGGGCCGGGGAGACCCAGTACTTC. Its translation is CASSSPGAGETQYF.

The CDR3 region has the DNA TGTGCCAGCAGTGAAAGGGGCACAGATACGCAGTATTTT. Amino acids: CASSERGTDTQYF. V is TRBV2 and J is TRBJ2-3; D unresolved. The CDR3 is 13 amino acids. Trimming left V 2 bases short and J 1 base short, with 4 bases between. Germline V gene sequence: CDR1 SNHLY, CDR2 FYNNEI.